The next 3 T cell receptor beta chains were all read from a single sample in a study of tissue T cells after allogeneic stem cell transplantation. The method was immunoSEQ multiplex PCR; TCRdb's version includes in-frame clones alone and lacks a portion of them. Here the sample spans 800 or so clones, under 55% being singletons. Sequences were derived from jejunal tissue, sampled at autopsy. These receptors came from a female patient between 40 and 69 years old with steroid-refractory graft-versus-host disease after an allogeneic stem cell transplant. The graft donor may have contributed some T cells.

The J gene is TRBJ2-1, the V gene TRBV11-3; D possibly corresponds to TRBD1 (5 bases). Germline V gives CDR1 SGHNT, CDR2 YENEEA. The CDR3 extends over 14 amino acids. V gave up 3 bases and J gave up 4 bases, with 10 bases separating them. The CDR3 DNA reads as TGTGCCAGCAGCTTCGAAGGACAATACAATGAGCAGTTCTTC. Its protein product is CASSFEGQYNEQFF.

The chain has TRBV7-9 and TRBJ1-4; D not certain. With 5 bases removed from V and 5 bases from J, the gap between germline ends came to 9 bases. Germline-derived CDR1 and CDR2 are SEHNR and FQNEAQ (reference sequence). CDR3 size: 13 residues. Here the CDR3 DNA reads TGTGCCAGCAGCCTCGGACGGAATGAAAAACTGTTTTTT. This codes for CASSLGRNEKLFF.

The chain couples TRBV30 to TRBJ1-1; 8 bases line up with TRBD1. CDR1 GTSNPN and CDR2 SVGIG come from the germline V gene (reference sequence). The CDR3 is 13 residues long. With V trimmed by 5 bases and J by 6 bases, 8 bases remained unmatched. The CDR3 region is CAWRVDRAAEAFF. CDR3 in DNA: TGTGCCTGGCGGGTGGACAGGGCCGCTGAAGCTTTCTTT.